This T cell receptor (beta chain) was recovered during a study of beta chain features in type 1 diabetes. About the research overall: Across the samples, roughly 98 million sorted cells were examined in total. Study-level results: Type 1 diabetes patients had TCRB CDR3s that were shorter (moderately but significantly so) in all four CD4+ subsets.

Donors underwent one heparinised blood draw, around 120 mL on average. A CD45RO/CCR7/CD25/CD127/CD95/CD27 panel sorted naive, central memory, regulatory and stem cell-like memory CD4+ cells. About this clone: The antigen is unknown.

The CDR3 has 17 residues. Trimming cost V 4 bases and J 6 bases; bases outside gene matches: 14. CDR1 is LNHDA, CDR2 SQIVND, per germline (reference sequence). Sequenced material consisted of expressed TCRB transcripts (all of the isolated RNA was reverse transcribed). Repertoires were generated with immunoSEQ multiplex PCR, while TCRdb's copy carries only in-frame clones and drops some. The table has more than 85,000 clones, 30% to 50% seen once; the top ten hold 0.065%. The specimen sequenced was stem cell memory CD4+ T cells from blood. The origin of this receptor is a woman aged 18-30 years in good health. The chain recombines TRBV19 with TRBJ2-1, with 8 bases fitting TRBD2. CDR3 residues: CASSKDLVAGGSNEQFF. The CDR3 DNA is TGTGCCAGTAGTAAAGATTTAGTGGCGGGAGGAAGCAATGAGCAGTTCTTC.